This TCR beta chain derives from a study of cytomegalovirus exposure and HLA in healthy donors. This clone was seen more than once but under ten times. At one end, the junction sequence differs from germline, possibly due to a read error. The CDR3 totals 14 residues. Germline V gene lookup returns CDR1 SSHAT and CDR2 FNYEAQ (reference sequence). Using immunoSEQ multiplex PCR, the repertoire was profiled, and TCRdb retains in-frame clones only, with some absent. The table has about 88,000 clones, 96% seen once. The sample taken for sequencing was PBMCs. This TCR came from a man aged 18-30 years in good health and CMV-seronegative. The V call is TRBV7-7, the J call TRBJ2-5; weak D call: TRBD2 (5 bases). The CDR3 protein is CASSLTVGRETQYF. For the CDR3, the DNA is TGTGCTAGCAGCTTGACGGTTGGGAGAGAGACCCAGTACTTC.